Listed below are T cell receptor beta chains from one sample, sequenced in a study of CD8 T cells in ankylosing spondylitis. TCRdb fed the 5' RACE reads into MiXCR, producing one record per CDR3 protein. The sample lists 200,000 or so distinct CDR3 sequences, over 10% occurring once. The sequenced sample was blood, either unsorted or a sorted T cell fraction (not recorded which). The receptors stem from a female donor with ankylosing spondylitis or in good health (not recorded which). Both conserved end residues are part of each CDR3. D genes are given only for firm matches. The size field is filled for only some rows; it gives once, few, many or a size class.

J,D,size,V,CDR3,DNA
TRBJ2-3,.,many,TRBV11-3,CASSLTGVNTDTQYF,TGTGCCAGCAGCTTGACGGGAGTGAACACAGATACGCAGTATTTT
TRBJ2-1,TRBD2,many,TRBV11-3,CASSRTSGRSYNEQFF,TGTGCCAGCAGCCGAACAAGCGGGAGGTCCTACAATGAGCAGTTCTTC
TRBJ2-1,TRBD1,few,TRBV5-1,CASRIGQGAFDEQFF,TGCGCCAGCAGGATCGGACAGGGGGCTTTCGATGAGCAGTTCTTC
TRBJ1-1,TRBD1,.,TRBV30,CVSPGTGPTEAFF,TGTGTCTCACCAGGGACAGGGCCGACTGAAGCTTTCTTT
TRBJ2-5,.,.,TRBV18,CASSPFGGQQETQYF,TGTGCCAGCTCACCATTCGGGGGTCAACAAGAGACCCAGTACTTC
TRBJ1-5,.,many,TRBV6-1,CASIGDQPQHF,TGTGCCAGCATTGGGGATCAGCCCCAGCATTTT
TRBJ1-5,.,.,TRBV6-1,CASKGTGNNQPQHF,TGTGCCAGCAAAGGGACGGGAAACAATCAGCCCCAGCATTTT
TRBJ1-2,.,many,TRBV5-1,CASSLGAGYTF,TGCGCCAGCAGCTTGGGAGCCGGCTACACCTTC
TRBJ2-1,.,.,TRBV3-1,CASSQDILWTYNEQFF,TGTGCCAGCAGCCAAGATATACTTTGGACCTACAATGAGCAGTTCTTC
TRBJ2-3,TRBD2,.,TRBV27,CASSFIAGVTDTQYF,TGTGCCAGCAGTTTTATAGCGGGAGTTACAGATACGCAGTATTTT
TRBJ2-7,TRBD1,many,TRBV24-1,CATSEGTGTYEQYF,TGTGCCACCAGTGAGGGGACAGGGACTTACGAGCAGTACTTC
TRBJ2-7,.,many,TRBV15,CATSRGAATSYEQYF,TGTGCCACCAGCAGAGGGGCCGCGACTTCCTACGAGCAGTACTTC
TRBJ2-1,TRBD2,many,TRBV20-1,CSARSGLAANNEQFF,TGCAGTGCTAGATCGGGACTAGCGGCCAACAATGAGCAGTTCTTC
TRBJ2-2,.,.,TRBV29-1,CSVTIGGTRELFF,TGCAGCGTTACTATCGGGGGCACCAGGGAGCTGTTTTTT
TRBJ2-7,TRBD2,few,TRBV11-2,CASSITGFASGYSYEQYF,TGTGCCAGCAGCATTACAGGGTTTGCTAGCGGGTACTCCTACGAGCAGTACTTC
TRBJ1-1,.,few,TRBV3-1,CASSPPSSGTNTEAFF,TGTGCCAGCAGCCCCCCCTCGTCTGGAACGAACACTGAAGCTTTCTTT
TRBJ2-7,TRBD1,.,TRBV25-1,CASSLRDRTYEQYF,TGTGCCAGCAGTCTCCGGGACAGAACCTACGAGCAGTACTTC
TRBJ2-7,TRBD1,few,TRBV7-2,CASSYGDRVSYEQYF,TGTGCCAGCAGCTACGGGGACAGGGTTTCCTACGAGCAGTACTTC
TRBJ2-5,.,many,TRBV12-3/TRBV12-4,CASSLSGLETQYF,TGTGCCAGCAGTTTATCAGGGTTAGAGACCCAGTACTTC
TRBJ2-7,.,many,TRBV12-3/TRBV12-4,CASSYAANEQYF,TGTGCCAGCAGCTACGCAGCCAACGAGCAGTACTTC
TRBJ1-3,.,many,TRBV20-1,CSADRDTNTIYF,TGCAGTGCTGACCGGGACACAAACACCATATATTTT
TRBJ2-3,TRBD2,many,TRBV6-1,CASRQGLSTDTQYF,TGTGCCAGCCGCCAGGGACTAAGCACAGATACGCAGTATTTT
TRBJ2-5,.,few,TRBV7-3,CASSIPGVGETQYF,TGTGCCAGCAGCATTCCAGGGGTAGGCGAGACCCAGTACTTC
TRBJ2-1,TRBD2,few,TRBV18,CASSTPTSGTNEQFF,TGTGCCAGCTCCACCCCCACTAGCGGGACGAATGAGCAGTTCTTC
TRBJ2-1,TRBD2,many,TRBV27,CATNEATSGIGQFF,TGTGCCACCAACGAGGCAACTAGCGGGATTGGGCAGTTCTTC
TRBJ2-3,.,many,TRBV27,CASSLPGNTQYF,TGTGCCAGCAGTTTGCCTGGGAATACGCAGTATTTT
TRBJ2-1,.,many,TRBV21-1,CASSIENLRGSGRYEQFF,TGTGCCAGCAGCATAGAGAACCTTCGGGGTAGCGGGAGGTATGAGCAGTTCTTC
TRBJ2-7,TRBD1,.,TRBV7-9,CASSPMRGLYEQYF,TGTGCCAGCAGCCCAATGAGGGGGCTATACGAGCAGTACTTC
TRBJ2-1,.,.,TRBV7-8,CASSLPFGSNNNEQFF,TGTGCCAGCAGCTTACCCTTTGGGAGCAACAACAATGAGCAGTTCTTC
TRBJ2-1,TRBD2,many,TRBV6-4,CASSDSITSGSGGEQFF,TGTGCCAGCAGTGACTCGATAACTAGCGGGAGCGGTGGTGAGCAGTTCTTC
TRBJ2-7,TRBD2,many,TRBV27,CASSPGLANYEQYF,TGTGCCAGCAGTCCGGGACTAGCTAATTACGAGCAGTACTTC
TRBJ1-2,.,.,TRBV28,CASRSGSVYGYTF,TGTGCCAGCAGATCGGGGTCTGTGTATGGCTACACCTTC
TRBJ1-4,TRBD1,many,TRBV13,CASSLRTGGYEKLFF,TGTGCCAGCAGCTTACGGACAGGAGGCTATGAAAAACTGTTTTTT
TRBJ1-2,TRBD1,many,TRBV11-2,CASSSVRDRTLKNYGYTF,TGTGCCAGCAGCTCGGTCCGGGACAGAACCCTAAAGAACTATGGCTACACCTTC
TRBJ1-1,.,many,TRBV5-1,CASSFAANTEAFF,TGCGCCAGCAGCTTCGCGGCGAACACTGAAGCTTTCTTT